Included here is one T cell receptor beta chain sequence, with context. Clones were read by immunoSEQ multiplex PCR, and TCRdb kept only the in-frame ones, dropping some. Here the sample spans tens of thousands of clones, 78% being singletons. This sample stems from a study of blood T cell repertoires in COVID-19. The receptor comes from a man between 65 and 79 years old with COVID-19, enrolled during active disease. Sequencing was carried out using peripheral blood.

CDR3 loop: CASTGTTNEKLFF. The CDR3 DNA reads as TGTGCCAGCACCGGGACAACTAATGAAAAACTGTTTTTT. The chain joins TRBV13 to TRBJ1-4; D unresolved. Germline lookup yields CDR1 PRHDT and CDR2 FYEKMQ (reference sequence). V lost 7 bases, J lost 0 bases, and 6 bases lay in between. The CDR3 totals 13 residues.